Many counts were recorded for the clone carrying this TCR beta chain. The sample is drawn from a study of Graves' ophthalmopathy and Graves' hyperthyroidism. Amplified TCR beta CDR3 regions were obtained using RNA transcripts as template. Second-round multiplex PCR came after first-round RT-PCR with HTBI primers. TCRdb ran MiXCR on the multiplex PCR reads and lists one entry per CDR3 protein. The table lists around 400,000 distinct CDR3 sequences, more than 20% of them singletons, with around 3% in the top ten. The CDR3 has 15 amino acids. Losses at the gene ends were 2 bases for V and 1 base for J; bases not matched to a gene: 0. In germline, CDR1 is MDHEN, CDR2 SYDVKM.

The sequence derives from a woman between 18 and 30 years old with stable Graves' hyperthyroidism. The gene calls are TRBV28 and TRBJ2-7; TRBD2 matches 12 bases. Sample: peripheral blood. The DNA of the CDR3 is TGTGCCAGCAGTTTAACTAGCGGGGGGTCCTACGAGCAGTACTTC. Protein product: CASSLTSGGSYEQYF.